These 2 T cell receptor beta chains were sequenced from one sample in a study of cytomegalovirus exposure and HLA in healthy donors. The PCR was carried out with 60 Vbeta primers and 13 Jbeta primers. The method was immunoSEQ multiplex PCR; TCRdb's version includes in-frame clones alone and lacks a portion of them. The listing records 100,000 to 150,000 clones. The sequenced sample consisted of PBMCs. The receptors originated from a man between 18 and 29 years old in good health and CMV-seronegative.

V and J are TRBV18 and TRBJ1-2, with D perhaps TRBD1 (5 bases). This CDR3 is 13 amino acids long. The germline V and J ends were trimmed by 1 base and 8 bases, with 11 bases remaining between them. Germline-derived CDR1 and CDR2 are KGHSH and LQKENI. The CDR3 loop is CASSPRTGEGYTF. The CDR3 bases are TGTGCCAGCTCACCACGTACGGGGGAGGGCTACACCTTC.

The V gene is TRBV27, the J gene TRBJ2-3; 9 bases fit TRBD2. Germline V gives CDR1 MNHEY, CDR2 SMNVEV (reference sequence). The CDR3 is 14 amino acids. V lost 6 bases to trimming and J lost 1 base; unmatched junction nucleotides: 2. The CDR3 reads CASRRTSGTDTQYF. CDR3 DNA: TGTGCCAGCAGACGGACTAGCGGCACAGATACGCAGTATTTT.